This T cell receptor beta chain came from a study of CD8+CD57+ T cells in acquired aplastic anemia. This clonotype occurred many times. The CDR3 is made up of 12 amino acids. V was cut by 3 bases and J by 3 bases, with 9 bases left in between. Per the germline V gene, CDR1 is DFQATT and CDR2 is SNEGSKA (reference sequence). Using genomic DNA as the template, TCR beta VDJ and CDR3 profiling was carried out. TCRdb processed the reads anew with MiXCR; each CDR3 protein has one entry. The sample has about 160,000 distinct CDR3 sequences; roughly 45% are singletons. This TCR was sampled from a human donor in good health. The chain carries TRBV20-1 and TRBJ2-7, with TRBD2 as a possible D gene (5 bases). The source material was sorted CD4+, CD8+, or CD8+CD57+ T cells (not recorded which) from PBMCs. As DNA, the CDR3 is TGCAGTGCTAGCTCTAGCAGCTACGAGCAGTACTTC. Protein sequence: CSASSSSYEQYF.